What follows are 14 T cell receptor beta chains derived from one specimen sequenced in a study of blood T cell repertoires in COVID-19. Method: immunoSEQ multiplex PCR; TCRdb's copy keeps in-frame clones and lacks some. Of more than 30,000 clones listed, roughly 94% are singletons. The sample was peripheral blood. Receptors originate from a human donor with active COVID-19. The donor label of this sample is uncertain.

This chain links TRBV28 with TRBJ1-6; no firm D call. This CDR3 contains 10 residues. Per the germline V gene, CDR1 is MDHEN and CDR2 is SYDVKM. The ends were cut back, 8 bases at V and 10 bases at J, with 6 bases in the middle. The chain's CDR3 is CASGRSPLHF. Written as DNA, the CDR3 is TGTGCCAGCGGGAGGTCACCCCTCCACTTT.

The chain has TRBV11-1 and TRBJ2-7, with 9 nucleotides matching TRBD1. The CDR3 loop spans 15 amino acids. The junction had 11 bases not matched to a gene; V was cut back by 4 bases and J by 7 bases. Germline assignment: CDR1 SGHAT and CDR2 FQDESV (reference sequence). CDR3 nucleotides: TGTGCCAGCAGCTACGGGACAGGGCACCCATTGGAGCAGTACTTC. This codes for CASSYGTGHPLEQYF. Together with reference TRBV11-1 and TRBJ2-7, the CDR3 gives the full variable domain: EAEVAQSPRYKITEKSQAVAFWCDPISGHATLYWYRQILGQGPELLVQFQDESVVDDSQLPKDRFSAERLKGVDSTLKIQPAELGDSAMYLCASSYGTGHPLEQYFGPGTRLTVT.

The J gene is TRBJ1-6, the V gene TRBV7-8; D call uncertain. The V gene lost 5 bases and the J gene lost 7 bases, with 6 bases spanning the gap. CDR1 and CDR2 from the germline V gene are SGHVS and FQNEAQ. The CDR3 sequence is 12 residues long. The CDR3 protein is CASSRQNSPLHF. CDR3 DNA: TGTGCCAGCAGCCGACAAAATTCACCCCTCCACTTT.

The chain has TRBV6-5 and TRBJ2-5; 7 nucleotides line up with TRBD1. The CDR3 is 15 residues long. With 4 bases clipped from V and 1 base from J, the junction kept 6 bases outside the gene matches. From germline, CDR1 is MNHEY and CDR2 SVGAGI. CDR3 sequence reads: CASSWDGTAQETQYF. The CDR3 nucleotides are TGTGCCAGCAGTTGGGACGGGACAGCCCAAGAGACCCAGTACTTC.

The table lists this clone with a count of one. The chain has TRBV5-1 and TRBJ2-1; TRBD1 agrees at 9 bases. In germline, CDR1 is SGHRS, CDR2 YFSETQ. V was pared by 1 base and J by 6 bases, with 2 bases of the junction left unmatched. The CDR3 length is 14 residues. The CDR3 protein is CASSLRQGGNEQFF. DNA of the CDR3: TGCGCCAGCAGCTTGAGACAGGGGGGCAATGAGCAGTTCTTC.

The chain carries TRBV27 and TRBJ2-4, with 8 bases aligning to TRBD2. The CDR3 length is 14 residues. The germline gives CDR1 MNHEY, CDR2 SMNVEV (reference sequence). V shed 6 bases, J shed 8 bases, and the junction held 9 bases outside the gene matches. CDR3 sequence reads: CASSLRLASDIQYF. The CDR3 DNA sequence: TGTGCCAGCAGCTTAAGACTAGCGTCGGACATTCAGTACTTC.

The rearrangement joins TRBV20-1 to TRBJ2-7; D is perhaps TRBD1 (6 bases). The CDR3 sequence is 13 residues long. Germline loops: CDR1 DFQATT, CDR2 SNEGSKA (reference sequence). Trimming removed 3 bases from V and 3 bases from J, with 12 bases in between. This CDR3 is CSASPVQGYEQYF. In DNA, the CDR3 is TGCAGTGCTAGTCCAGTACAGGGCTACGAGCAGTACTTC.

V gene TRBV4-3 combines with J gene TRBJ1-4; D may be TRBD1 (5 bases). This CDR3 is 14 amino acids long. Trimming took 1 base from V and 8 from J, leaving 11 bases between them. Germline V CDR1 and CDR2: LGHNA, YSLEER. The CDR3 nucleotides are TGCGCCAGCAGCCAAGTATGGGGGGGAGAAAAACTGTTTTTT. It translates to CASSQVWGGEKLFF.

The chain is built from TRBV15 and TRBJ2-7, with 9 bases that match TRBD2. The CDR3 loop spans 14 amino acids. Germline V CDR1 and CDR2: LNHNV, YYDKDF (reference sequence). Trimming at V came to 2 bases and at J to 6 bases, leaving 5 bases not matched to a gene. In nucleotides, the CDR3 is TGTGCCACCAGCAGACGGGCTAGCGGGGCCGAGCAGTACTTC. It specifies CATSRRASGAEQYF.

The chain combines TRBV20-1 with TRBJ2-1, with 7 nucleotides matching TRBD2. Germline V gene lookup returns CDR1 DFQATT and CDR2 SNEGSKA (reference sequence). The CDR3 is made up of 13 amino acids. V dropped 3 bases and J dropped 7; count of bases not matched to a gene: 6. The CDR3 loop reads CSASRLARNEQFF. The CDR3 DNA sequence: TGCAGTGCTAGTAGACTAGCAAGGAATGAGCAGTTCTTC.

The rearrangement joins TRBV15 to TRBJ1-1; possibly TRBD1 for D (6 bases). There are 13 residues in the CDR3. CDR1 and CDR2 from the germline V gene are LNHNV and YYDKDF (reference sequence). V was pared by 0 bases and J by 10 bases, with 12 bases between. CDR3 sequence reads: CATSRDRQGSAFF. The DNA for the CDR3 is TGTGCCACCAGCAGAGATCGTCAGGGGTCAGCTTTCTTT.

The chain combines TRBV5-1 with TRBJ2-7, with D possibly TRBD2 on 5 matching bases. Trimming took off 5 bases at V and 2 bases at J, with 23 bases between the two ends. This CDR3 is built from 17 residues. CDR1 SGHRS and CDR2 YFSETQ come from the germline V gene. CDR3 sequence (DNA): TGCGCCAGCAGTCTGAAAAAACCCGGGATAGAAACCTACGAGCAGTACTTC. Encoded protein: CASSLKKPGIETYEQYF. Filled out from reference TRBV5-1 and TRBJ2-7, the complete variable domain reads KAGVTQTPRYLIKTRGQQVTLSCSPISGHRSVSWYQQTPGQGLQFLFEYFSETQRNKGNFPGRFSGRQFSNSRSEMNVSTLELGDSALYLCASSLKKPGIETYEQYFGPGTRLTVT.

This chain connects TRBV6-1 to TRBJ1-2; no definite D call. Germline CDR1 and CDR2: MNHNS and SASEGT. V was cut by 3 bases and J by 4 bases, with 6 bases left in between. CDR3 length equals 12 residues. DNA for the CDR3: TGTGCCAGCAGTGATATGGCCTATGGCTACACCTTC. Its protein product is CASSDMAYGYTF.

The CDR3 region is CASSFPQSEGYGYTF. CDR3 in DNA: TGTGCCAGCAGCTTCCCGCAGTCGGAGGGCTATGGCTACACCTTC. The chain is built from TRBV7-9 and TRBJ1-2; D remains unclear. The CDR3 contains 15 residues. Germline V gene sequence: CDR1 SEHNR, CDR2 FQNEAQ (reference sequence). Trimming left V 3 bases short and J 4 bases short, with 15 bases between.